This T cell receptor (beta chain) was sequenced during a study of OX40 agonist ivuxolimab in advanced cancers. Study as a whole: Of mixed ages from about 20 to 85 and averaging about 65 years, the group was about 80% male.

The repertoire was sequenced with immunoSEQ multiplex PCR; TCRdb's copy has only in-frame clones and lacks some. The sample lists 55,000 to 65,000 clones, about 88% occurring once. The CDR3 extends over 12 amino acids. V lost 6 bases to trimming and J lost 6 bases, with 10 bases between them. Germline V lookup: CDR1 MDHEN, CDR2 SYDVKM. This TCR was recovered from an adult with an advanced solid tumor such as melanoma, head and neck, liver or kidney cancer. The chain links TRBV28 to TRBJ2-3; D gene ambiguous. Sequencing used CD4+ or CD8+ T cells sorted from blood, obtained in a trial of the OX40 agonist ivuxolimab. CDR3 in DNA: TGTGCCAGCAGGGCTTTCCCGGATACGCAGTATTTT. Its protein is CASRAFPDTQYF.